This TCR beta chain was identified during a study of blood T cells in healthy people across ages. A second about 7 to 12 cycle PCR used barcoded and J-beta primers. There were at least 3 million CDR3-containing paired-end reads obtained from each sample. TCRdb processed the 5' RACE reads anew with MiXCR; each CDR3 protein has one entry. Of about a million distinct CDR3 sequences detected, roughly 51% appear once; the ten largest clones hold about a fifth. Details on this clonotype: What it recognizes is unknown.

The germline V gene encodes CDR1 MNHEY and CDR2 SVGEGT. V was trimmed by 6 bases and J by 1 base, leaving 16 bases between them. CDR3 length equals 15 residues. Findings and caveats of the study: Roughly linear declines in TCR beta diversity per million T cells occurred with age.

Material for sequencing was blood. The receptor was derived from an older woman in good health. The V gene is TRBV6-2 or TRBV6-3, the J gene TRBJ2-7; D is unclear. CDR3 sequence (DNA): TGTGCCAGCAGCCAGCTCATAACTGGGTCCTACGAGCAGTACTTC. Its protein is CASSQLITGSYEQYF.